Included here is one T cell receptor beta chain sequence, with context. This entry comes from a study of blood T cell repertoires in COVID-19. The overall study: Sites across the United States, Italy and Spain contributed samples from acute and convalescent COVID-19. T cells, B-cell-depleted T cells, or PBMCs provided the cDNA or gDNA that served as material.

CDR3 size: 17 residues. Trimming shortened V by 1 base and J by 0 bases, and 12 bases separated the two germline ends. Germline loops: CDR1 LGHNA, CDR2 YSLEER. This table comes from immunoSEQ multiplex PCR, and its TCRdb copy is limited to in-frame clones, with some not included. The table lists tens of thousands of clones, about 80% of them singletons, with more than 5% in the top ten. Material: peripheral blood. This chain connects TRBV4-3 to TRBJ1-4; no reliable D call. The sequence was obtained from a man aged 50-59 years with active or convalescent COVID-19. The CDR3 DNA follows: TGCGCCAGCAGCCAAGCTTATACAGTTGCAACTAATGAAAAACTGTTTTTT. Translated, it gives CASSQAYTVATNEKLFF.